This T cell receptor (beta chain) was identified during a study of breast tumors, draining lymph nodes, adjacent tissues. The study, taken as a whole, reports: That most tumor T cells come from lymph nodes remained unproven. Data fit most tumor T cells coming from lymph node, expanding in tumor. Tumors had less TCR diversity than lymph nodes, more than nontumor tissue.

Breast cancer patients provided tissue from their axillary draining lymph nodes. The V gene's germline CDR1 is SNHLY and CDR2 FYNNEI. The CDR3 totals 15 residues. Trimming took 7 bases from V and 7 from J, leaving 19 bases between them. From the multiplex PCR reads, TCRdb called clonotypes with MiXCR, one entry per CDR3 protein. Altogether about 180,000 distinct CDR3 sequences are present, roughly 30% being singletons, with the ten largest covering roughly 4.5%. In this sample, this clonotype turned up many times. Its antigen is not identified. V is TRBV2 and J is TRBJ1-4; possibly TRBD1 for D (6 bases). This receptor was identified in a female donor with breast cancer. Some clones in this sample may be carry-over from other donors' samples. The sample consisted of axillary lymph node tissue. The CDR3 DNA sequence: TGTGCCAGCACTCTCAGGGGCAGGAGTGGTGAAAAACTGTTTTTT. Amino acids: CASTLRGRSGEKLFF.